These 28 T cell receptor beta chains were all obtained from the same sample, sequenced in a study of cytomegalovirus exposure and HLA in healthy donors. Amplification used 60 Vbeta primers and 13 Jbeta primers. Data came from immunoSEQ multiplex PCR; TCRdb stores just in-frame clones and leaves some out. The data show over 100,000 clones, with around 74% seen just once and about 7.3% held by the top ten. Sequencing was done on a sample of PBMCs. The source of these receptors is a male donor in good health and CMV-seronegative.

The chain combines TRBV12-2 with TRBJ1-1. TRBV12-2 is annotated as a pseudogene. The CDR3 extends over 17 amino acids. The CDR3 DNA sequence: TGTGCAAGTCGCTTAGTAGACTCCAACCTAGTGAACACTGAAGCTTTCTTT. Encoded protein: CASRLVDSNLVNTEAFF.

This chain connects TRBV4-2 to TRBJ2-7; TRBD1 is a possible D gene (5 bases). CDR3 size: 17 residues. V lost 0 bases and J 0 bases, leaving 15 bases between the germline ends. Germline V gene data show CDR1 as LGHNA and CDR2 as YNFKEQ. The DNA of the CDR3 is TGTGCCAGCAGCCAAGATATCGACCCAGACAGCTCCTACGAGCAGTACTTC. It encodes CASSQDIDPDSSYEQYF.

The chain has TRBV2 and TRBJ2-3; D might be TRBD2 (5 bases). This CDR3 is 15 amino acids long. Trimming left V 0 bases short and J 5 bases short, with 12 bases between. Per germline, CDR1 SNHLY and CDR2 FYNNEI. The CDR3 region is CASSEALRGVDTQYF. CDR3 DNA sequence: TGTGCCAGCAGTGAAGCGCTTCGGGGTGTAGATACGCAGTATTTT. Full variable domain (rest looked up from reference TRBV2 and TRBJ2-3): EPEVTQTPSHQVTQMGQEVILRCVPISNHLYFYWYRQILGQKVEFLVSFYNNEISEKSEIFDDQFSVERPDGSNFTLKIRSTKLEDSAMYFCASSEALRGVDTQYFGPGTRLTVL.

The chain recombines TRBV7-9 with TRBJ2-3; 9 nucleotides agree with TRBD2. The CDR3 is made up of 14 amino acids. Germline V lookup: CDR1 SEHNR, CDR2 FQNEAQ (reference sequence). Losses at the gene ends were 5 bases for V and 6 bases for J; bases not matched to a gene: 6. Written as DNA, the CDR3 is TGTGCCAGCAGCATGCGGGGGGGCGCGGATACGCAGTATTTT. Amino acids: CASSMRGGADTQYF.

In DNA, the CDR3 is TGTGCCAGCAGCCCAAACAGGGGGCAAGGGACTGAAGCTTTCTTT. Protein: CASSPNRGQGTEAFF. V gene TRBV4-2 combines with J gene TRBJ1-1, with 9 bases identical to TRBD1. The CDR3 spans 15 residues. Germline V lookup: CDR1 LGHNA, CDR2 YNFKEQ. V lost 4 bases to trimming and J lost 5 bases; unmatched junction nucleotides: 8.

Turning to this clone: This same CDR3 is encoded by further DNA sequences in the sample. J is TRBJ2-3 and V is TRBV2; 9 bases line up with TRBD2. The germline V gene has CDR1 SNHLY and CDR2 FYNNEI. This CDR3 has 15 residues. J was trimmed by 6 bases and V by 3 bases; bases with no gene match: 7. In nucleotides, the CDR3 is TGTGCCAGCAGTGAGGCGGGGGGGCCTGGTGATACGCAGTATTTT. This codes for CASSEAGGPGDTQYF.

In the case of this clone: Germline is not matched at one junction end, which may reflect a read error. The chain links TRBV7-9 to TRBJ1-4; a possible D gene is TRBD1 (6 bases). This CDR3 has 13 amino acids. Germline loops: CDR1 SEHNR, CDR2 FQNEAQ (reference sequence). The CDR3 here is CSSNQSGEEKLFF. DNA of the CDR3: TGTTCCAGCAACCAATCAGGGGAGGAAAAACTGTTTTTT.

This clone has only one observation. The J gene is TRBJ2-3, the V gene TRBV2; 9 bases map to TRBD2. This CDR3 has 15 amino acids. The V and J ends lost 6 bases and 5 bases, in that order; junction bases with no gene match: 9. The V gene's germline CDR1 is SNHLY and CDR2 FYNNEI. In DNA form, the CDR3 reads TGTGCCAGCAGCGGTGCAGGCGGGGGGGTAGATACGCAGTATTTT. Translation gives CASSGAGGGVDTQYF.

Here the CDR3 DNA reads TGTGCCAGCAGCTTGGCTAGCGGGGGGGATCCCTTCTACGAGCAGTACTTC. Its translation is CASSLASGGDPFYEQYF. The chain recombines TRBV5-8 with TRBJ2-7, with 12 nucleotides matching TRBD2. Trimming cost V 0 bases and J 3 bases; bases outside gene matches: 7. Germline V CDR1 and CDR2: SGHTS, YDEGEE. The CDR3 loop spans 17 amino acids.

The rearrangement joins TRBV2 to TRBJ2-3, with D possibly matching TRBD1 (6 bases). The V end lost 3 bases, the J end lost 0 bases, and 13 bases lay between the germline ends. Germline loops: CDR1 SNHLY, CDR2 FYNNEI. The CDR3 has 16 amino acids. As DNA, the CDR3 is TGTGCCAGCAGTGAGTTGTGGCAGGGGAGCACAGATACGCAGTATTTT. It codes for CASSELWQGSTDTQYF.

The chain links TRBV9 to TRBJ2-2; D remains ambiguous. This CDR3 region has 14 residues. V lost 0 bases, J lost 8 bases, and 11 bases lay in between. The germline V gene has CDR1 SGDLS and CDR2 YYNGEE. Here the CDR3 DNA reads TGTGCCAGCAGCGTAGACGTGGTTAGTGGGGAGCTGTTTTTT. Its protein is CASSVDVVSGELFF.

The chain joins TRBV6-1 to TRBJ1-2; D is undetermined. Trimming took 1 base from V and 6 from J, leaving 15 bases between them. This CDR3 is 15 amino acids long. Germline V lookup: CDR1 MNHNS, CDR2 SASEGT. Here the CDR3 DNA reads TGTGCCAGCAGTGAAGGTTTCGGGGTACGTCATGGCTACACCTTC. It translates to CASSEGFGVRHGYTF.

The chain combines TRBV9 with TRBJ1-3, with 8 bases matching TRBD1. CDR3 length: 17 residues. V trimming: 4 bases; J trimming: 1 base; junction bases outside the gene matches: 10. Germline V lookup: CDR1 SGDLS, CDR2 YYNGEE. The CDR3 loop is CASSISGTGESGNTIYF. The DNA of the CDR3 is TGTGCCAGCAGCATCTCCGGGACAGGTGAATCTGGAAACACCATATATTTT.

This clone was seen just once. The genes are TRBV7-8 and TRBJ2-2; the match to TRBD1 covers 10 bases. V lost 1 base, J lost 6 bases, and 5 bases stayed unmatched. Germline V gene data show CDR1 as SGHVS and CDR2 as FQNEAQ. The CDR3 spans 16 residues. The CDR3 protein is CASSLEGTGVSGELFF. DNA of the CDR3: TGTGCCAGCAGCTTAGAGGGGACAGGGGTTTCCGGGGAGCTGTTTTTT.

V usage is TRBV5-6 and J usage is TRBJ2-7; D gene uncertain. Trimming took off 0 bases at V and 1 base at J, with 5 bases between the two ends. This CDR3 spans 13 amino acids. Germline values: CDR1 SGHDT, CDR2 YYEEEE. The CDR3 coding sequence is TGTGCCAGCAGCTTGGGAGTTTCCTACGAGCAGTACTTC. It translates to CASSLGVSYEQYF.

This chain links TRBV10-3 with TRBJ2-1, with TRBD2 as a possible D gene (5 bases). The germline V and J ends were trimmed by 10 bases and 0 bases, with 16 bases remaining between them. Germline CDR1 reads ENHRY; CDR2 reads SYGVKD. CDR3 size: 15 residues. The CDR3 protein is CATYEGSSSYNEQFF. The CDR3 coding sequence is TGTGCCACCTATGAGGGCTCGAGCTCCTACAATGAGCAGTTCTTC.

This clone came up a few times. The chain carries TRBV14 and TRBJ2-3, with TRBD2 identical over 7 bases. Germline V CDR1 and CDR2: SGHDN, FVKESK. The CDR3 contains 16 residues. J lost 2 bases, V lost 5 bases, and 10 bases had no gene match. The CDR3 reads CASSKSTGGSTDTQYF. In DNA, the CDR3 is TGTGCCAGCAGCAAGAGCACGGGGGGTTCCACAGATACGCAGTATTTT. Filled out from reference TRBV14 and TRBJ2-3, the complete variable domain reads EAGVTQFPSHSVIEKGQTVTLRCDPISGHDNLYWYRRVMGKEIKFLLHFVKESKQDESGMPNNRFLAERTGGTYSTLKVQPAELEDSGVYFCASSKSTGGSTDTQYFGPGTRLTVL.

The V call is TRBV28, the J call TRBJ2-7; 9 bases map to TRBD2. Losses at the gene ends were 10 bases for V and 2 bases for J; bases not matched to a gene: 6. This CDR3 contains 13 residues. Germline V gives CDR1 MDHEN, CDR2 SYDVKM. For the CDR3, the DNA is TGTGCCACCTATAGCGGGAGTGCCTACGAGCAGTACTTC. It is translated as CATYSGSAYEQYF.

V is TRBV5-4 and J is TRBJ2-7; TRBD1 aligns across 7 bases. Germline V gives CDR1 SGHNT, CDR2 YYREEE (reference sequence). V shed 0 bases, J shed 3 bases, and the junction held 6 bases outside the gene matches. The CDR3 contains 15 residues. CDR3 loop: CASSLDRGTNYEQYF. For the CDR3, the DNA is TGTGCCAGCAGCTTGGACAGGGGAACTAACTACGAGCAGTACTTC. The whole variable domain, remainder taken from reference TRBV5-4 and TRBJ2-7, is ETGVTQSPTHLIKTRGQQVTLRCSSQSGHNTVSWYQQALGQGPQFIFQYYREEENGRGNFPPRFSGLQFPNYSSELNVNALELDDSALYLCASSLDRGTNYEQYFGPGTRLTVT.

This clone was observed a handful of times. The chain uses TRBV5-1 and TRBJ2-1; 11 nucleotides line up with TRBD2. In germline, CDR1 is SGHRS, CDR2 YFSETQ. With V trimmed by 1 base and J by 7 bases, 7 bases remained unmatched. The CDR3 has 16 residues. This CDR3 is CASSLTGTSGMNEQFF. CDR3 coding DNA: TGCGCCAGCAGCTTGACGGGGACTAGCGGAATGAATGAGCAGTTCTTC.

This CDR3 reads CATQLSRVGSYGYTF. For the CDR3, the DNA is TGTGCCACCCAACTATCGAGGGTCGGCAGCTATGGCTACACCTTC. The chain has TRBV6-1 and TRBJ1-2; D is uncertain. Germline assignment: CDR1 MNHNS and CDR2 SASEGT. There are 15 residues in the CDR3. V gave up 10 bases and J gave up 4 bases, with 22 bases separating them.

This clone was found a few times. This chain joins TRBV29-1 and TRBJ1-2; tentatively, D is TRBD1 (5 bases). V was shortened by 6 bases and J by 5 bases, with 16 bases between the two germline ends. Germline V CDR1 and CDR2: SQVTM, ANQGSEA. The CDR3 length is 13 residues. The CDR3 spells CSVSGGTGYGYTF. The DNA for the CDR3 is TGCAGCGTCTCTGGGGGGACCGGTTATGGCTACACCTTC.

The chain combines TRBV27 with TRBJ2-7; D may be TRBD1 (5 bases). CDR3 length: 16 amino acids. From germline, CDR1 is MNHEY and CDR2 SMNVEV (reference sequence). Deletions cut 3 bases from V and 2 bases from J, with 17 bases between. CDR3 DNA: TGTGCCAGCAGTTTGGTAGCTACAGGTTCCCCCTACGAGCAGTACTTC. The encoded protein is CASSLVATGSPYEQYF.

The rearrangement joins TRBV7-9 to TRBJ2-7; TRBD1 matches 8 bases. J lost 2 bases, V lost 5 bases, and 8 bases had no gene match. The CDR3 is 15 amino acids. Germline CDR1 is SEHNR and CDR2 is FQNEAQ (reference sequence). CDR3: CASSPSGQVPYEQYF. The DNA of the CDR3 is TGTGCCAGCAGCCCATCGGGACAGGTTCCCTACGAGCAGTACTTC.

V gene TRBV21-1 combines with J gene TRBJ2-2; the DNA was not compared with TRBD1, the D call given in the table. TRBV21-1 has pseudogene status. This CDR3 spans 13 amino acids. CDR3 residues: CASRAPNTGELFF. The DNA for the CDR3 is TGTGCCAGCAGGGCACCGAACACCGGGGAGCTGTTTTTT.

The gene calls are TRBV5-6 and TRBJ2-3; 9 bases align to TRBD1. Germline assignment: CDR1 SGHDT and CDR2 YYEEEE. J gave up 2 bases and V 4 bases, and 8 bases lay outside the gene matches. The CDR3 is made up of 16 amino acids. CDR3 sequence (DNA): TGTGCCAGCAGCACTTCCGGGACAGGGTTCACAGATACGCAGTATTTT. This encodes CASSTSGTGFTDTQYF.

This clone was recorded a few times. This chain links TRBV6-5 with TRBJ2-1, with 7 bases lining up with TRBD2. Trimming removed 7 bases from V and 3 bases from J; junction bases left unmatched: 9. The CDR3 has 15 amino acids. CDR1 and CDR2 from the germline V gene are MNHEY and SVGAGI. This CDR3 reads CASTRKGTNYNEQFF. The CDR3 region has the DNA TGTGCCAGCACCCGCAAAGGGACTAACTACAATGAGCAGTTCTTC.

The rearrangement joins TRBV10-3 to TRBJ1-1; 7 positions match TRBD1. This CDR3 is 15 amino acids long. In germline, CDR1 is ENHRY, CDR2 SYGVKD. Trimming took 1 base from V and 5 from J; bases not matched to a gene: 7. CDR3 nucleotide sequence: TGTGCCATCAGTGAGTGGGTAGGGGGCCGGACTGAAGCTTTCTTT. Translating gives CAISEWVGGRTEAFF.